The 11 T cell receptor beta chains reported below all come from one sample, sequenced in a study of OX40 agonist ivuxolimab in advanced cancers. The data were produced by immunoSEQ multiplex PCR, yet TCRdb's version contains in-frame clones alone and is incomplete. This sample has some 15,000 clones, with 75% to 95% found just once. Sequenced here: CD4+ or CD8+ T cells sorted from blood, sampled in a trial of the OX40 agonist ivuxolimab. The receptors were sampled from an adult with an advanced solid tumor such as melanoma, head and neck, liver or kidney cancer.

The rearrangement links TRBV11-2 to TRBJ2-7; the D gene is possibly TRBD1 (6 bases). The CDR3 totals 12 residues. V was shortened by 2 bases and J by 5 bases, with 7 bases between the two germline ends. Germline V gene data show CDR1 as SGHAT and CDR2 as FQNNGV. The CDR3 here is CASSLTGNEQYF. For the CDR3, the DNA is TGTGCCAGCAGCTTAACAGGGAACGAGCAGTACTTC.

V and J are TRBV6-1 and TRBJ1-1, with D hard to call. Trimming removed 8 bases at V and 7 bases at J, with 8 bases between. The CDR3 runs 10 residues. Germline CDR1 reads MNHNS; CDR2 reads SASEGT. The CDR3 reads CASVGLEAFF. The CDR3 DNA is TGTGCCAGCGTCGGTCTTGAAGCTTTCTTT.

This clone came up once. The CDR3 DNA reads TGCGCCAGCAGCTTGGCCGGGGGGTCTAGCTCCTACAATGAGCAGTTCTTC. It is translated as CASSLAGGSSSYNEQFF. This chain joins TRBV5-1 and TRBJ2-1, with TRBD2 matching over 7 bases. Germline CDR1 and CDR2: SGHRS and YFSETQ. V lost 0 bases and J lost 0; bases outside the gene matches: 6. The CDR3 extends over 17 amino acids.

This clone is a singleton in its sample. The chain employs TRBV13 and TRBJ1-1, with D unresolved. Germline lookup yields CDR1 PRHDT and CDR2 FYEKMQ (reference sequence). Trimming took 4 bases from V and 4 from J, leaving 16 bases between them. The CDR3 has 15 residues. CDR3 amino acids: CASSSRPVGVTEAFF. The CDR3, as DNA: TGTGCCAGCAGCTCCCGCCCTGTGGGCGTCACTGAAGCTTTCTTT.

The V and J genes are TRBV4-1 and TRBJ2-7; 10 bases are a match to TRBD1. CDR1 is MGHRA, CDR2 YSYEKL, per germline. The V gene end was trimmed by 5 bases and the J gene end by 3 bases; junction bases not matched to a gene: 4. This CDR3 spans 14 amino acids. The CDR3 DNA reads TGCGCCAGCAGCTACCGGGACAGGGGCTACGAGCAGTACTTC. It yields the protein CASSYRDRGYEQYF.

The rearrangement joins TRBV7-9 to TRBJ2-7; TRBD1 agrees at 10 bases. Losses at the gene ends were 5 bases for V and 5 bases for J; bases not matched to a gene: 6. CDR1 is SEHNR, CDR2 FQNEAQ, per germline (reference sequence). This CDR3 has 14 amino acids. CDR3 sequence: CASSIGTGADEQYF. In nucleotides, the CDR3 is TGTGCCAGCAGCATAGGGACAGGGGCGGACGAGCAGTACTTC.

The CDR3 sequence is CASSLPTQALNQPQHF. In nucleotides, the CDR3 is TGTGCCAGCAGTTTACCGACGCAGGCACTCAATCAGCCCCAGCATTTT. The V gene is TRBV28, the J gene TRBJ1-5; D remains ambiguous. This CDR3 is built from 16 residues. The V and J ends lost 2 bases and 3 bases respectively, with 14 bases between them. Germline V gene data show CDR1 as MDHEN and CDR2 as SYDVKM.

Here the CDR3 reads CASSAPGTSGNEQFF. DNA for the CDR3: TGTGCCAGCAGCGCCCCCGGGACTAGCGGCAATGAGCAGTTCTTC. V and J are TRBV9 and TRBJ2-1, with 11 bases aligning to TRBD2. From germline, CDR1 is SGDLS and CDR2 YYNGEE. Trimming cost V 3 bases and J 6 bases; bases outside gene matches: 5. This CDR3 region has 15 residues.

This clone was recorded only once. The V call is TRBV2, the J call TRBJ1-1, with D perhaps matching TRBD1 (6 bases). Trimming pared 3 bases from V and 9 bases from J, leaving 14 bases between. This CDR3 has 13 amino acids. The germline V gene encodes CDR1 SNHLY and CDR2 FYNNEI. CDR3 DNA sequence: TGTGCCAGCAGTGAGGGCCCCGGGACACAAGCTTTCTTT. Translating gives CASSEGPGTQAFF.

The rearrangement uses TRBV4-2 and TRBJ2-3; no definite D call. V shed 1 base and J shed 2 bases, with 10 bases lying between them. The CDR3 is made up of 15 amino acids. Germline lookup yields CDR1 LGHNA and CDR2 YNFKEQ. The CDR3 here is CASSQGPDLTDTQYF. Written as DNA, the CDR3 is TGTGCCAGCAGCCAAGGACCCGACCTCACAGATACGCAGTATTTT.

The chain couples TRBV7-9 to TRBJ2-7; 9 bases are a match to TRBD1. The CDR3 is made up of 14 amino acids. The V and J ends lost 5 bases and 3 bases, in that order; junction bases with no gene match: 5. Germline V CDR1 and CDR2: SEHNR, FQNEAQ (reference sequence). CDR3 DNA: TGTGCCAGCAGCACAACGACAGGGGGCTACGAGCAGTACTTC. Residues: CASSTTTGGYEQYF.